This T cell receptor beta chain was observed in a study of T cell responses to AZD1222 COVID-19 vaccine. Study results and caveats: Repertoires were obtained solely post-peak T cell response. Following two doses of AZD1222, Spike-specific TCR breadth and depth rose.

With regard to this clone: Its matching antigen is unknown.

The CDR3 spans 13 residues. CDR1 is MGHRA and CDR2 is YSYEKL in the germline V gene. Deletions cut 1 base from V and 2 bases from J, with 6 bases between. Second-dose timings of about 4 or about 12 weeks were pooled. TCRdb's table, derived via immunoSEQ multiplex PCR, lists solely in-frame clones and lacks some. Among 120,000 to 150,000 clones, approximately 90% were seen once, and the ten largest hold approximately 3%. Sequencing was performed on peripheral blood, taken 28 days after the second AZD1222 dose. This sequence originates from an adult who received the AZD1222 COVID-19 vaccine. The J gene is TRBJ2-7, the V gene TRBV4-1; D not resolved. The CDR3 reads CASSQVMAYEQYF. CDR3 nucleotides: TGCGCCAGCAGCCAAGTAATGGCCTACGAGCAGTACTTC.